This entry concerns a single T cell receptor (beta chain). Generated by immunoSEQ multiplex PCR, the TCRdb table keeps only in-frame clones and is missing some. The profile shows roughly 84,000 clones, 85% to 95% of them singletons. These data belong to a study of T cell changes during pregnancy in multiple sclerosis. The ends lost 8 bases at V and 3 bases at J; junction bases unmatched: 7. The CDR3 totals 15 residues. CDR1 and CDR2 from the germline V gene are MNHNS and SASEGT. This clonotype was sampled from a female donor in good health, enrolled as a control in a pregnancy study. V usage is TRBV6-1 and J usage is TRBJ2-6, with 7 bases matching TRBD1. The source was peripheral blood, collected in the third trimester of pregnancy. The CDR3 nucleotides are TGTGCCAGCGGTACAGGGGCCTTTGGGGCCAACGTCCTGACTTTC. It codes for CASGTGAFGANVLTF.